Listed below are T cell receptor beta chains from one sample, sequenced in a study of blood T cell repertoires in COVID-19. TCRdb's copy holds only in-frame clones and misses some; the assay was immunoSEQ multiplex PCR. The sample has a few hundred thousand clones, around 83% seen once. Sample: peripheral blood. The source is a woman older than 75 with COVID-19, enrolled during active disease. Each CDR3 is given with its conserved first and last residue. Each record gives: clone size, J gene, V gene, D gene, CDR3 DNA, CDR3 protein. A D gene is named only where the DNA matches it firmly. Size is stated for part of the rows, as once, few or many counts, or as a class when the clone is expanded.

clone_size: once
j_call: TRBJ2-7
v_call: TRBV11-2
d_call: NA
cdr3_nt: TGTGCCAGCAGCTCAGTCTCGGGGATCCTTGGGCAGTACTTC
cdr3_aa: CASSSVSGILGQYF

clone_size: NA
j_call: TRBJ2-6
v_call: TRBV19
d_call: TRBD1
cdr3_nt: TGTGCCAGTTGGTCAGGGGGCTCTGGGGCCAACGTCCTGACTTTC
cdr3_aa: CASWSGGSGANVLTF

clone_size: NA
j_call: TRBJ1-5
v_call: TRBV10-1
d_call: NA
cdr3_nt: TGCGCCAGCAGCGAAGGGGTCGATCAGCCCCAGCATTTT
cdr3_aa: CASSEGVDQPQHF

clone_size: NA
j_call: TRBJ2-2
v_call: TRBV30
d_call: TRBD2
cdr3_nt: TGTGCCTGGAGCCTAGCGGGCACCGGGGAGCTGTTTTTT
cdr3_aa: CAWSLAGTGELFF

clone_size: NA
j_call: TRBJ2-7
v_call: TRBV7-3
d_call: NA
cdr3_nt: TGTGCCAGCAGCCCCGGCAGGCAGGGGCATTCCTACGAGCAGTACTTC
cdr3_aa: CASSPGRQGHSYEQYF

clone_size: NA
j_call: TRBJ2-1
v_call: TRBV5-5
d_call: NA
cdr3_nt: TGTGCCAGCAGCTTGGACCGGGCCTACAATGAGCAGTTCTTC
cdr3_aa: CASSLDRAYNEQFF

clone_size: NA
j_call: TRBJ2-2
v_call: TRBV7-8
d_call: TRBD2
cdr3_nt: TGTGCCAGCAGCCCTAGGACTAGCGGGGGGGCGGGCACCGGGGAGCTGTTTTTT
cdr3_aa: CASSPRTSGGAGTGELFF

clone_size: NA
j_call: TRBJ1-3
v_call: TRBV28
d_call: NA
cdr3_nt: TGTGCCAGCAGTCTTCGACAGCCCTCTGGAAACACCATATATTTT
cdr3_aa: CASSLRQPSGNTIYF

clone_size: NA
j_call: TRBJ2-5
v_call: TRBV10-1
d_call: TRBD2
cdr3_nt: TGCGCCAGCAGTGAGTCCTACTCTGGACTAGCGGGCGACCCGGGAGAGACCCAGTACTTC
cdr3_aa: CASSESYSGLAGDPGETQYF

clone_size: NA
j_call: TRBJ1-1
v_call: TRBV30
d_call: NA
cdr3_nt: TGTGCCTGGAGTGACAAATTCACTGAAGCTTTCTTT
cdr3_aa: CAWSDKFTEAFF

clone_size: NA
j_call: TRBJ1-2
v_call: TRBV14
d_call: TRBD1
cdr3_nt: TGTGCCAGCAGCCAAGGCCGGACAGGGGCTTTTCTCTATGGCTACACCTTC
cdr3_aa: CASSQGRTGAFLYGYTF

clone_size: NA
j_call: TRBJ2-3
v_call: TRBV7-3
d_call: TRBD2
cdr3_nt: TGTGCCAGCAGCTTACCGCTAGCGGCTAGCACAGATACGCAGTATTTT
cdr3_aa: CASSLPLAASTDTQYF

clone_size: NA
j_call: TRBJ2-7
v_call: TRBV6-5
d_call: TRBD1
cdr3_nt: TGTGCCACTCAGGGGGCGCGGGGAGGTTACGAGCAGTACTTC
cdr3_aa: CATQGARGGYEQYF

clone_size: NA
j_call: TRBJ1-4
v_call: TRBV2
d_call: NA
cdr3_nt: TGTGCCAGCAGTGAAGCGGGTTTGTCAGGTGAAAAACTGTTTTTT
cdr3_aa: CASSEAGLSGEKLFF

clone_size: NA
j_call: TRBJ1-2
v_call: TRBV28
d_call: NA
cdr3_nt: TGTGCCAGCAGTCCGGACTCCAACTATGGCTACACCTTC
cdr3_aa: CASSPDSNYGYTF

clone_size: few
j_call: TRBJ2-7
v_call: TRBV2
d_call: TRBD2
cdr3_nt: TGTGCCAGCAGTCGGGCAGCGGGGGTGGCCTACGAGCAGTACTTC
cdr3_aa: CASSRAAGVAYEQYF

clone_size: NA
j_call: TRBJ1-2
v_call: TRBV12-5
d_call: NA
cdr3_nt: TGTGCTAGTGGGTCAACAGGGCCCTATGGCTACACCTTC
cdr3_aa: CASGSTGPYGYTF

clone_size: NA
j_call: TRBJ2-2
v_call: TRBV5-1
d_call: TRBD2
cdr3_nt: TGCGCCAGCCGCCCCGTAGCGGGAGAGTCGTACACCGGGGAGCTGTTTTTT
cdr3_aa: CASRPVAGESYTGELFF

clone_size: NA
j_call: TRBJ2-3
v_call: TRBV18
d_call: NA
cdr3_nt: TGTGCCAGCTCACCCCCAGGAAGAAATACGCAGTATTTT
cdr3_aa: CASSPPGRNTQYF

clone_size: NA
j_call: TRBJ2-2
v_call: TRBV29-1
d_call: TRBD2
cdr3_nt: TGCAGCGTTGGAGGACTAGCGGGAACGAACACCGGGGAGCTGTTTTTT
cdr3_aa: CSVGGLAGTNTGELFF

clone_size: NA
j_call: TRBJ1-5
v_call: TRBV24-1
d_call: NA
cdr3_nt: TGTGCCACCAGTTCAGGCCCCCAGCCCCAGCATTTT
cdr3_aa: CATSSGPQPQHF

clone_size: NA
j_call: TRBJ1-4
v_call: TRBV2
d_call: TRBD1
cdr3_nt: TGTGCCAGCAGTGATGACAGGGGAACTAATGAAAAACTGTTTTTT
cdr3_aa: CASSDDRGTNEKLFF

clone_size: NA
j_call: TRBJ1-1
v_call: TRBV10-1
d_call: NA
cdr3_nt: TGCGCCAGCAGTGAGTCAAGCGGGACTGAAGCTTTCTTT
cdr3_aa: CASSESSGTEAFF

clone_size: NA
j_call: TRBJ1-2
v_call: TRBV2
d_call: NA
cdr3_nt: TGTGCCAGCAGTGACGGGACTAACTATGGCTACACCTTC
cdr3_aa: CASSDGTNYGYTF

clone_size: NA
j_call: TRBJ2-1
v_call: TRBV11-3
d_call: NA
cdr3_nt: TGTGCCAGCAGCTTGTGGAGGGCGGGTGAGCAGTTCTTC
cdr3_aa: CASSLWRAGEQFF

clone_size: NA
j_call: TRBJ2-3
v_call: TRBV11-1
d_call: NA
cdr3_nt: TGTGCCAGCAGCTTAGGGGGCCGAAGCACAGATACGCAGTATTTT
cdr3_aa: CASSLGGRSTDTQYF

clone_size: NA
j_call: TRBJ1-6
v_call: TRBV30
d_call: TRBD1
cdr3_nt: TGTGCCTGGTCGACAGGGGGCGGTTCACCCCTCCACTTT
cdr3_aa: CAWSTGGGSPLHF

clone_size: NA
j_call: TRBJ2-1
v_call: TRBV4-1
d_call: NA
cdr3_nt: TGCGCCAGCAGCCCGGGGGGCCAATCCTACAATGAGCAGTTCTTC
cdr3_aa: CASSPGGQSYNEQFF

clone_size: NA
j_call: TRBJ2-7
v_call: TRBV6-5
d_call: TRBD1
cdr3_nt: TGTGCCAGCGGACAGGGGGTCTCCGAGCAGTACTTC
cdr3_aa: CASGQGVSEQYF

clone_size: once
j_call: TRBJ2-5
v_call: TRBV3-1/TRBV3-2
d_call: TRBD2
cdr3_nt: TGTGCCAGCAGCCCCAAGAGCGGGGGAGCGACCCAGTACTTC
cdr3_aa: CASSPKSGGATQYF